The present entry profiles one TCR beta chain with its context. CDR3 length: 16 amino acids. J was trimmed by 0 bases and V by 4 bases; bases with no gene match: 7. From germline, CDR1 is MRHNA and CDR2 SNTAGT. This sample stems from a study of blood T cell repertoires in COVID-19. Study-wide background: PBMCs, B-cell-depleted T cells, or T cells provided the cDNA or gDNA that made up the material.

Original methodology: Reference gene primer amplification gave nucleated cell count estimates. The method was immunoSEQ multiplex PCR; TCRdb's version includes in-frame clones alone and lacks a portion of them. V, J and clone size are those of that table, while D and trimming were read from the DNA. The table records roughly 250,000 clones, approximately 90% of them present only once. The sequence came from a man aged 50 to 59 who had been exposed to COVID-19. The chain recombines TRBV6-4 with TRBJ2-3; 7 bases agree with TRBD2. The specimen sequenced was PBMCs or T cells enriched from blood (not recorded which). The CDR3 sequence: CASSVTGSGSTDTQYF. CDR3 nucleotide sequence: TGTGCCAGCAGTGTTACGGGTAGCGGGAGCACAGATACGCAGTATTTT.